This TCR beta chain was captured by sequencing in a study of CXCR3-negative and CXCR3-positive naive CD8 T cells. Notes on this clonotype: Antigen unknown.

CDR3 length: 17 residues. Findings and caveats of the study: The naive subsets expressed comparable surface CD5, and the authors inferred TCR strength from TRB CDR3 properties.

TRB cDNA was prepared as libraries by UMI-labeled 5' RACE. Using the 5' RACE reads, TCRdb records one entry per CDR3 protein without DNA. There are around 24,000 distinct CDR3 sequences in the sample, with roughly 4% held by the top ten. Sequencing used naive CXCR3- CD8+ T cells from blood. Subset in this sample: CD45RO-CCR7+CD27+CD95- naive CD8+ T cells lacking CXCR3 (TNR3-). The chain has TRBV12-3 or TRBV12-4 and TRBJ2-1; without DNA, the TCRdb call of TRBD2 cannot be checked. The source is a human donor in good health. Some clones in this sample may be carry-over from other donors' samples. The CDR3: CASSFDPRLRMYNEQFF.